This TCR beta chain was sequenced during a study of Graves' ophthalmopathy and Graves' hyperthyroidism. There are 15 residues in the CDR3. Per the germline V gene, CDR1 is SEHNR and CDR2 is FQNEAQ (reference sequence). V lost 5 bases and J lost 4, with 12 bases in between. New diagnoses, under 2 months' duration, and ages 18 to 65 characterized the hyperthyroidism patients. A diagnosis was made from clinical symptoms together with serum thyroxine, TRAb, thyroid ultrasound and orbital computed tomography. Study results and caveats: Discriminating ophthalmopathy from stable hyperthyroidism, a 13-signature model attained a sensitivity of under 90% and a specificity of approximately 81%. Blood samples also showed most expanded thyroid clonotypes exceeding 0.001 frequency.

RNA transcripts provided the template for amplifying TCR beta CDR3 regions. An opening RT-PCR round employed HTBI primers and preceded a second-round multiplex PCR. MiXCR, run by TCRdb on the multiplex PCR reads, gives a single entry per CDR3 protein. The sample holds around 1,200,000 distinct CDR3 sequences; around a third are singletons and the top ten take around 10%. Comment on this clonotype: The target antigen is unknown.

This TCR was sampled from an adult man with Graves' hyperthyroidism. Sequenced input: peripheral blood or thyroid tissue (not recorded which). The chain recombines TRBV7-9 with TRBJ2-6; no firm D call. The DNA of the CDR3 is TGTGCCAGCAGCCCCGAGGAGTCCGGGGCCAACGTCCTGACTTTC. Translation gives CASSPEESGANVLTF.